A selection of T cell receptor beta chains follows, all from one sample in a study of vaccination and CD4 T cells after COVID-19. Antigen specificity for these receptors is unknown. TCRdb called the PCR reads again in MiXCR, with one record for every CDR3 protein. The data hold 24,000 or so distinct CDR3 sequences, with about 54% observed a single time. Source material: CD4+ T cells from blood, cultured in vitro. The receptors stem from a human donor who had recovered from COVID-19. The CDR3 runs from the conserved cysteine through the conserved F or W. A D gene is named only where the DNA matches it firmly. Part of the rows lack a size; the others show once, few, many or a class for expanded clones.

v_call	d_call	clone_size	j_call	cdr3_aa	cdr3_nt
TRBV28	.	.	TRBJ2-2	CASSRLSTGELFF	TGTGCCAGCAGTCGACTATCCACCGGGGAGCTGTTTTTT
TRBV7-2	.	.	TRBJ2-5	CASSLAVGVLTQYF	TGTGCCAGCAGCTTAGCCGTAGGGGTTTTGACCCAGTACTTC
TRBV7-6	.	few	TRBJ2-5	CASSGGLGETQYF	TGTGCCAGCAGCGGCGGGTTGGGAGAGACCCAGTACTTC
TRBV27	TRBD1	few	TRBJ1-6	CASSSPRTGGNSPLHF	TGTGCCAGCAGTTCGCCCCGGACAGGAGGCAATTCACCCCTCCACTTT
TRBV5-4	.	.	TRBJ1-2	CASSLPGGDPPYGYTF	TGTGCCAGCAGCTTGCCGGGGGGCGATCCCCCCTATGGCTACACCTTC
TRBV20-1	TRBD1	.	TRBJ1-2	CSAHDRGQYGYTF	TGCAGTGCTCATGACAGGGGGCAATATGGCTACACCTTC
TRBV10-3	.	once	TRBJ1-5	CAISETQGSGQPQHF	TGTGCCATCAGTGAGACACAGGGAAGCGGTCAGCCCCAGCATTTT
TRBV9	TRBD1	.	TRBJ2-7	CASSTGQGVTYEQYF	TGTGCCAGCAGCACAGGACAGGGGGTTACCTACGAGCAGTACTTC
TRBV20-1	.	.	TRBJ1-3	CSATSVVGNTIYF	TGCAGTGCTACATCAGTAGTTGGAAACACCATATATTTT